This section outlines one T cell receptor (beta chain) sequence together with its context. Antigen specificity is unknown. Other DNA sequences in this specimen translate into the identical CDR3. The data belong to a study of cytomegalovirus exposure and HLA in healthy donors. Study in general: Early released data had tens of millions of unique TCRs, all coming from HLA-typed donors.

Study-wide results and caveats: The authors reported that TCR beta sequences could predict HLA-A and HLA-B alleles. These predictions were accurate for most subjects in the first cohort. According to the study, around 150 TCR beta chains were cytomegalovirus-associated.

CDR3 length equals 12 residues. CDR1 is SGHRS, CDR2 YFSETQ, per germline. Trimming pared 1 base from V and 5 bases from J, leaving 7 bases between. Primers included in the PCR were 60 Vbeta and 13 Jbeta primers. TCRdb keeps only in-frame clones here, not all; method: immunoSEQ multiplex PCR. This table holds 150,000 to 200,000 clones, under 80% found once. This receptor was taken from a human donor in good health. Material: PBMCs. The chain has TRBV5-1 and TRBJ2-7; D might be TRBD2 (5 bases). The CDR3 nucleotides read TGCGCCAGCAGCTTGACGGGGAACGAGCAGTACTTC. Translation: CASSLTGNEQYF.